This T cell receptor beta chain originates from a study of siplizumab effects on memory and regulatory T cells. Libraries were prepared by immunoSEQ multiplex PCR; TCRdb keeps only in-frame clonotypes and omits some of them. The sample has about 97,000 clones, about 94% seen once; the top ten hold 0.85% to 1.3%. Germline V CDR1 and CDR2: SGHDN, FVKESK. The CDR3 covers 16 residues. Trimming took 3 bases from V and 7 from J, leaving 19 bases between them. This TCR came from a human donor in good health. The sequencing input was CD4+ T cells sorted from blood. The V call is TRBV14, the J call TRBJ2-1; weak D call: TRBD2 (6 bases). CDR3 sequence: CASSQFGGTIPNEQFF. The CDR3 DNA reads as TGTGCCAGCAGCCAGTTTGGAGGGACGATTCCTAATGAGCAGTTCTTC.